Listed here is a single T cell receptor beta chain. For the second PCR, which ran for roughly 6 to 11 cycles, a sample-barcoded 5' primer and a J-beta primer mix were used. In TCRdb, the 5' RACE reads were re-called with MiXCR into one record per CDR3 protein. The sample lists about 640,000 distinct CDR3 sequences, approximately 40% seen once, with around 30% in the top ten. The sample is drawn from a study of blood T cells in healthy people across ages. The CDR3 extends over 16 amino acids. J gave up 2 bases and V 0 bases, and 5 bases lay outside the gene matches. Germline assignment: CDR1 DFQATT and CDR2 SNEGSKA (reference sequence).

The chain employs TRBV20-1 and TRBJ2-1; 9 bases are a match to TRBD2. Sequenced material: blood. This TCR derives from an older man in good health. The CDR3: CSARESSGVPYNEQFF. The CDR3 region has the DNA TGCAGTGCTAGAGAATCTAGCGGGGTACCCTACAATGAGCAGTTCTTC.